This TCR beta chain stems from a study of shared clonotypes between healthy human individuals. Study information: The study enrolled a couple of women and a few men aged 18 to 49. Per donor, CD8 memory used one plate, CD8 naive used two, CD4 memory used three and CD4 naive used three. Study-wide points: Shared clonotypes: about 5.3% naive CD4, roughly 4% naive CD8, roughly 2.2% memory CD4, about 0.41% memory CD8. What naive subsets generally showed was a larger estimated richness than memory subsets showed.

Details on this clone: The target antigen is unknown.

Germline V gene sequence: CDR1 MNHEY, CDR2 SMNVEV (reference sequence). The CDR3 sequence is 15 residues long. The V and J ends lost 2 bases and 4 bases respectively, with 11 bases between them. The table came from immunoSEQ multiplex PCR; TCRdb's copy has only in-frame clones and leaves some out. The top ten clones hold about 1.1% of a sample with about 2 million clones, about 95% of them seen once. Terminally differentiated effector memory CD45RA+ cells were left out of the naive CD8 fraction, which was CD45RO-negative and positively selected for CCR7. J is TRBJ2-2 and V is TRBV27, with D perhaps TRBD2 (6 bases). Sequenced input: naive CD8+ T cells sorted from blood. This receptor was identified in a young man in good health. The CDR3, as DNA: TGTGCCAGCAGTTTAATTCGGGGGAGCACCGGGGAGCTGTTTTTT. It codes for CASSLIRGSTGELFF.